A selection of T cell receptor beta chains follows, all from one sample in a study of early T cells in non-severe SARS-CoV-2 infection. Each CDR3 protein is one row after TCRdb ran MiXCR on the 5' RACE reads. The sample contains 110,000 or so distinct CDR3 sequences, about 12% of which appear only once. Sequenced sample: whole blood. All receptors derive from an adult who was a healthcare worker with PCR-confirmed SARS-CoV-2 infection or an uninfected control (not recorded which). Each CDR3 is given with its conserved first and last residue.

V gene: TRBV5-1
J gene: TRBJ2-5
CDR3 length: 15
CDR3 protein: CASSFYGGAQETQYF

V gene: TRBV11-3
J gene: TRBJ2-2
CDR3 length: 14
CDR3 protein: CASSSPTSAGELFF

V gene: TRBV5-1
J gene: TRBJ1-1
CDR3 length: 16
CDR3 protein: CASSFERTAGNTEAFF

V gene: TRBV20-1
J gene: TRBJ2-1
CDR3 length: 15
CDR3 protein: CSARDSRLGGDEQFF

V gene: TRBV20-1
J gene: TRBJ1-5
CDR3 length: 18
CDR3 protein: CSASSYRLGGLSNQPQHF

V gene: TRBV5-1
J gene: TRBJ2-5
CDR3 length: 13
CDR3 protein: CASSLVLRETQYF

V gene: TRBV5-5
J gene: TRBJ1-1
CDR3 length: 15
CDR3 protein: CASSLEGTVGTEAFF

V gene: TRBV2
J gene: TRBJ1-4
CDR3 length: 14
CDR3 protein: CASSDGLFGEKLFF

V gene: TRBV24-1
J gene: TRBJ2-1
CDR3 length: 18
CDR3 protein: CATSESQGEDSSYNEQFF

V gene: TRBV30
J gene: TRBJ2-1
CDR3 length: 13
CDR3 protein: CAGSGTNNGEQFF

V gene: TRBV20-1
J gene: TRBJ2-7
CDR3 length: 13
CDR3 protein: CSVIDRASYEQYF

V gene: TRBV27
J gene: TRBJ2-3
CDR3 length: 14
CDR3 protein: CASSFRPVTDTQYF

V gene: TRBV27
J gene: TRBJ2-1
CDR3 length: 13
CDR3 protein: CASTPPTGHEQFF

V gene: TRBV20-1
J gene: TRBJ2-4
CDR3 length: 15
CDR3 protein: CSATTPVLAKNIQYF

V gene: TRBV10-2
J gene: TRBJ2-1
CDR3 length: 16
CDR3 protein: CASSPWGGSSYNEQFF

V gene: TRBV20-1
J gene: TRBJ2-1
CDR3 length: 13
CDR3 protein: CSAPARGHNEQFF

V gene: TRBV29-1
J gene: TRBJ2-7
CDR3 length: 14
CDR3 protein: CSVEEWQGVYEQYF

V gene: TRBV11-2
J gene: TRBJ2-2
CDR3 length: 15
CDR3 protein: CASSLDTSFVGELFF

V gene: TRBV28
J gene: TRBJ1-2
CDR3 length: 11
CDR3 protein: CASRGPYGYTF

V gene: TRBV6-6
J gene: TRBJ2-7
CDR3 length: 12
CDR3 protein: CASSYSPYEQYF

V gene: TRBV29-1
J gene: TRBJ2-1
CDR3 length: 16
CDR3 protein: CSVEERAGVTYNEQFF

V gene: TRBV30
J gene: TRBJ2-2
CDR3 length: 12
CDR3 protein: CAWVRGSGELFF

V gene: TRBV5-1
J gene: TRBJ1-3
CDR3 length: 14
CDR3 protein: CASQPGTAGNTIYF

V gene: TRBV30
J gene: TRBJ1-5
CDR3 length: 15
CDR3 protein: CAWSVGTGTNQPQHF

V gene: TRBV20-1
J gene: TRBJ2-5
CDR3 length: 15
CDR3 protein: CSARETGQAQETQYF

V gene: TRBV11-2
J gene: TRBJ2-1
CDR3 length: 12
CDR3 protein: CASSQDGYEQFF

V gene: TRBV12-3/TRBV12-4
J gene: TRBJ2-5
CDR3 length: 15
CDR3 protein: CASSTRTFRQETQYF

V gene: TRBV10-3
J gene: TRBJ1-5
CDR3 length: 13
CDR3 protein: CAISIDRDQPQHF

V gene: TRBV29-1
J gene: TRBJ2-7
CDR3 length: 13
CDR3 protein: CSATGARDYEQYF

V gene: TRBV10-2
J gene: TRBJ2-3
CDR3 length: 14
CDR3 protein: CASTEPRRPDTQYF